This TCR beta chain was sequenced in a study of T cells expressing NK-cell markers. Whole-study context: Repertoire data for TCR beta were derived from sorted T cells (CD3+CD56+NKG2C+, CD3+CD56+NKG2C- and CD3+CD56-NKG2C+). Just one sequenced donor of eight was HCMV-seronegative, while seven were seropositive.

Findings and caveats of the study: Whether expanded NKG2C+ T cell clones were HCMV specific stayed uncertain.

Comment on this clonotype: Its antigen is not known.

What made the TCR beta cDNA was 5'RACE template switching with UMIs. Following a re-call of the 5' RACE reads, TCRdb has one entry per CDR3 protein and lacks DNA. The table gives 500,000 or so distinct CDR3 sequences; the top ten clones make up approximately 3.6% of it. This CDR3 spans 13 amino acids. CDR1 is DFQATT and CDR2 is SNEGSKA in the germline V gene (reference sequence). This clonotype was obtained from a young man in good health. The sample consisted of blood T cells: a sorted CD56 or NKG2C T cell subset, CD4+ or CD8+ T cells, or bulk PBMC T cells (not recorded which). The chain employs TRBV20-1 and TRBJ2-3; TCRdb proposes TRBD2, but this gene call is untestable without DNA. CDR3 loop: CSARSPGADTQYF.